These 21 T cell receptor beta chains came from one sample sequenced in a study of blood T cell repertoires in COVID-19. Using immunoSEQ multiplex PCR, the repertoire was profiled, and TCRdb retains in-frame clones only, with some absent. The data show roughly 120,000 clones, around 90% seen once. Sequencing was performed on peripheral blood. The receptors shown here come from a woman in her forties or fifties with active or convalescent COVID-19.

This clone was found once. This chain connects TRBV14 to TRBJ2-7; TRBD2 aligns across 13 bases. The junction had 4 bases not matched to a gene; V was cut back by 5 bases and J by 6 bases. The CDR3 consists of 14 residues. Germline CDR1 and CDR2: SGHDN and FVKESK. The DNA for the CDR3 is TGTGCCAGCAGCTTCGGGACTAGCGGGATCGAGCAGTACTTC. This sequence encodes CASSFGTSGIEQYF.

The CDR3 sequence: CASSSRDRVVYEQFF. In DNA form, the CDR3 reads TGTGCCAGCAGCTCCCGGGACAGGGTTGTCTATGAGCAGTTCTTC. The rearrangement joins TRBV7-6 to TRBJ2-1, with 9 positions matching TRBD1. V lost 4 bases to trimming and J lost 8 bases; unmatched junction nucleotides: 9. This CDR3 is 15 amino acids long. From germline, CDR1 is SGHVS and CDR2 FNYEAQ.

The chain employs TRBV2 and TRBJ1-4; 7 nucleotides line up with TRBD1. Per the germline V gene, CDR1 is SNHLY and CDR2 is FYNNEI. The CDR3 length is 14 residues. V lost 11 bases to trimming and J lost 3 bases; unmatched junction nucleotides: 9. CDR3 coding DNA: TGTGCCGGCTCCCGGACAGGCCCTAATGAAAAACTGTTTTTT. It is translated as CAGSRTGPNEKLFF.

The CDR3 coding sequence is TGTGCCAGCAGTAAACTAGTAGGTTGGGATACGCAGTATTTT. Translation: CASSKLVGWDTQYF. The V call is TRBV7-8, the J call TRBJ2-3; tentatively, D is TRBD2 (5 bases). Germline loops: CDR1 SGHVS, CDR2 FQNEAQ. This CDR3 spans 14 amino acids. Deletions cut 6 bases from V and 6 bases from J, with 16 bases between.

This chain connects TRBV20-1 to TRBJ2-7, with D possibly being TRBD1 (5 bases). The CDR3 has 11 residues. Germline V gene sequence: CDR1 DFQATT, CDR2 SNEGSKA (reference sequence). V was trimmed by 2 bases and J by 6 bases, leaving 8 bases between them. DNA of the CDR3: TGCAGTGCTAGATGGGGCGGCGAGCAGTACTTC. Amino acids: CSARWGGEQYF.

This clone was seen only once. This chain joins TRBV7-6 and TRBJ1-3; 9 bases line up with TRBD1. This CDR3 comprises 16 residues. The junction had 9 bases not matched to a gene; V was cut back by 2 bases and J by 7 bases. Germline V lookup: CDR1 SGHVS, CDR2 FNYEAQ. This CDR3 reads CASSLSSVTGGNTIYF. The CDR3 bases are TGTGCCAGCAGCTTAAGTTCCGTGACAGGGGGTAACACCATATATTTT. The variable domain in full, with the rest retrieved from reference TRBV7-6 and TRBJ1-3, is GAGVSQSPRYKVTKRGQDVALRCDPISGHVSLYWYRQALGQGPEFLTYFNYEAQQDKSGLPNDRFSAERPEGSISTLTIQRTEQRDSAMYRCASSLSSVTGGNTIYFGEGSWLTVV.

The chain is built from TRBV29-1 and TRBJ2-5; 11 positions agree with TRBD2. Trimming cost V 4 bases and J 7 bases; bases outside gene matches: 11. The CDR3 extends over 15 amino acids. CDR1 is SQVTM, CDR2 ANQGSEA, per germline. The CDR3 DNA is TGCAGCGTTGGAACGGGACTAGCGGACCTAGGGACCCAGTACTTC. Its translation: CSVGTGLADLGTQYF.

The gene calls are TRBV5-1 and TRBJ2-3, with 7 bases aligning to TRBD2. V dropped 0 bases and J dropped 6; count of bases not matched to a gene: 10. CDR1 is SGHRS, CDR2 YFSETQ, per germline. This CDR3 contains 16 residues. CDR3 nucleotide sequence: TGCGCCAGCAGCTTGGGGTCCTCGGGAGGCAGGGATACGCAGTATTTT. Translation: CASSLGSSGGRDTQYF.

CDR3 region: CASSIGLIGRPRTDTQYF. The CDR3 bases are TGCGCCAGCAGCATTGGTTTAATAGGCCGGCCTAGGACAGATACGCAGTATTTT. This chain connects TRBV10-2 to TRBJ2-3, with unresolved D. CDR1 is WSHSY and CDR2 is SAAADI in the germline V gene. The CDR3 is 18 residues long. Between the trimmed V and J ends, which lost 6 bases and 3 bases, there was a span of 25 bases.

The chain uses TRBV9 and TRBJ1-2; no reliable D call. Germline CDR1 SGDLS, CDR2 YYNGEE. This CDR3 is built from 13 residues. The V and J ends lost 0 bases and 7 bases respectively, with 10 bases between them. DNA for the CDR3: TGTGCCAGCAGCGTAGTTACCGGGATTGGCTACACCTTC. Residues: CASSVVTGIGYTF.

The V and J genes are TRBV4-2 and TRBJ2-7; TRBD1 matches 7 bases. The ends lost 4 bases at V and 1 base at J; junction bases unmatched: 4. The germline gives CDR1 LGHNA, CDR2 YNFKEQ. This CDR3 contains 14 residues. The CDR3 here is CASSPADRSYEQYF. CDR3 bases: TGTGCCAGCAGCCCGGCGGACAGGTCCTACGAGCAGTACTTC.

This chain joins TRBV27 and TRBJ1-2; TRBD1 might be the D (6 bases). CDR3 size: 14 residues. The germline gives CDR1 MNHEY, CDR2 SMNVEV (reference sequence). V was clipped by 2 bases and J by 7 bases, with 14 bases between them. DNA for the CDR3: TGTGCCAGCAGTTTAAATGGGGGCGCGGGTGGCTACACCTTC. This gives the protein CASSLNGGAGGYTF.

CDR3 sequence reads: CASSSGPFPTYEQYF. CDR3 coding DNA: TGTGCCAGCAGCTCAGGTCCCTTTCCTACCTACGAGCAGTACTTC. The chain employs TRBV7-2 and TRBJ2-7, with D unresolved. The germline V and J ends were trimmed by 4 bases and 2 bases, with 15 bases remaining between them. Germline loops: CDR1 SGHTA, CDR2 FQGNSA. There are 15 residues in the CDR3.

The V and J genes are TRBV7-3 and TRBJ2-7, with TRBD2 identical over 7 bases. This CDR3 contains 14 residues. Germline V gene sequence: CDR1 SGHTA, CDR2 FQGTGA. The V segment lost 2 bases and the J segment 5 bases; nucleotides outside the gene matches: 6. The CDR3 bases are TGTGCCAGCAGCTTAGGCGGGAGTTCGCACGAGCAGTACTTC. This sequence encodes CASSLGGSSHEQYF. The full variable domain, in which reference TRBV7-3 and TRBJ2-7 provide the parts outside the CDR3, is GAGVSQTPSNKVTEKGKYVELRCDPISGHTALYWYRQSLGQGPEFLIYFQGTGAADDSGLPNDRFFAVRPEGSVSTLKIQRTERGDSAVYLCASSLGGSSHEQYFGPGTRLTVT.

This rearrangement joins TRBV11-2 to TRBJ2-1; 11 positions agree with TRBD2. Germline assignment: CDR1 SGHAT and CDR2 FQNNGV. The CDR3 consists of 15 residues. With 3 bases clipped from V and 5 bases from J, the junction kept 3 bases outside the gene matches. The CDR3 sequence: CASSLGTSGHNEQFF. The CDR3 region has the DNA TGTGCCAGCAGCTTGGGGACTAGCGGCCACAATGAGCAGTTCTTC.

The chain couples TRBV28 to TRBJ2-2; 7 bases are shared with TRBD2. This CDR3 region has 13 residues. V was clipped by 8 bases and J by 0 bases; unmatched bases: 0. Germline CDR1 and CDR2: MDHEN and SYDVKM. As DNA, the CDR3 is TGTGCCAGCGGACTAGCGAACACCGGGGAGCTGTTTTTT. Translation: CASGLANTGELFF.

This clone has just a few counts. The rearrangement joins TRBV9 to TRBJ1-2; maybe TRBD1 (5 bases). From germline, CDR1 is SGDLS and CDR2 YYNGEE. This CDR3 contains 15 residues. The ends were cut back, 1 base at V and 4 bases at J, with 14 bases in the middle. The CDR3 DNA is TGTGCCAGCAGCGTAAAGGACACCTCATCCTATGGCTACACCTTC. It yields the protein CASSVKDTSSYGYTF.

CDR3 nucleotides: TGTGCCAGCAGCCAAGCAGGCAGGTACGCCGAGCAGTACTTC. Its protein is CASSQAGRYAEQYF. The chain uses TRBV3-1 (or the pseudogene TRBV3-2) and TRBJ2-7; D is uncertain. CDR1 and CDR2 from the germline V gene are LGHDT and YNNKEL (reference sequence). This CDR3 is built from 14 residues. Trimming took off 1 base at V and 6 bases at J, with 13 bases between the two ends.

This clone was seen just once. The CDR3 DNA reads as TGTGCCAGCAGCTTACTTGTAGGTGGGGCTGTGAACAATGAGCAGTTCTTC. Encoded protein: CASSLLVGGAVNNEQFF. This chain uses TRBV7-3 with TRBJ2-1; D may be TRBD1 (5 bases). This CDR3 is 17 amino acids long. Per the germline V gene, CDR1 is SGHTA and CDR2 is FQGTGA. Trimming pared 2 bases from V and 5 bases from J, leaving 19 bases between.

The chain has TRBV27 and TRBJ2-4; weak D call: TRBD2 (5 bases). The CDR3 sequence is 17 residues long. Germline V gene lookup returns CDR1 MNHEY and CDR2 SMNVEV (reference sequence). V lost 5 bases, J lost 0 bases, and 17 bases lay in between. In nucleotides, the CDR3 is TGTGCCAGCAGTCCCGGCGAGGGCCGCGAAGCCAAAAACATTCAGTACTTC. Its protein product is CASSPGEGREAKNIQYF.

The chain links TRBV30 to TRBJ2-5; perhaps TRBD2 as D (6 bases). Germline lookup yields CDR1 GTSNPN and CDR2 SVGIG (reference sequence). This CDR3 is built from 15 residues. Trimming took 1 base from V and 1 from J, leaving 13 bases between them. The DNA for the CDR3 is TGTGCCTGGAGTGAGGGACTCCCCAGCCAAGAGACCCAGTACTTC. This codes for CAWSEGLPSQETQYF.